This is a list of T cell receptor beta chains from one sample in a study of T-cell memory formation after mild COVID-19. MiXCR, applied by TCRdb to the 5' RACE reads, yields one record per CDR3 protein. The sample contains 140,000 to 150,000 distinct CDR3 sequences, 15% to 20% of which appear only once. The sequenced sample was PBMCs or a T cell subset sorted from them (not recorded which). Every receptor here comes from an adult woman who had mild COVID-19 (a few samples of this study predate the infection). Cell type and time point are not known. Each CDR3 is given with its conserved first and last residue. A D gene is named only where the DNA matches it firmly. Clone size appears in some rows only: once, few, many, or a class for an expanded clone.

DNA: TGTGCCAGCAGTTCCGGGACTAGCGGGAGGGCCCTCGTCTACAATGAGCAGTTCTTC
CDR3: CASSSGTSGRALVYNEQFF
D: TRBD2
V: TRBV6-2/TRBV6-3
J: TRBJ2-1
size: NA

DNA: TGCAGTGCTAGGCGGGGGGAAGGTGGAGATACGCAGTATTTT
CDR3: CSARRGEGGDTQYF
D: TRBD2
V: TRBV20-1
J: TRBJ2-3
size: few

DNA: TGCAGTGCTAGAGAAGCCGGGGAGCTGTTTTTT
CDR3: CSAREAGELFF
D: NA
V: TRBV20-1
J: TRBJ2-2
size: NA

DNA: TGTGCCAGCAGGCTAGACTACGAGCAGTACTTC
CDR3: CASRLDYEQYF
D: NA
V: TRBV6-2/TRBV6-3
J: TRBJ2-7
size: NA

DNA: TGTGCCAGCCTGCCCGCTGGGGCCAACGTCCTGACTTTC
CDR3: CASLPAGANVLTF
D: NA
V: TRBV7-9
J: TRBJ2-6
size: few

DNA: TGTGCCAGCAGCACCACAGGGTCCCCCGGCGGAGAGACCCAGTACTTC
CDR3: CASSTTGSPGGETQYF
D: NA
V: TRBV7-8
J: TRBJ2-5
size: NA

DNA: TGTGCCAGCAGTTTGTCAGACTCTACTTATGGCTACACCTTC
CDR3: CASSLSDSTYGYTF
D: NA
V: TRBV12-3/TRBV12-4
J: TRBJ1-2
size: few

DNA: TGCAGTGCTCTGCGGGACACAGGAAGCTATGGCTACACCTTC
CDR3: CSALRDTGSYGYTF
D: NA
V: TRBV20-1
J: TRBJ1-2
size: NA

DNA: TGTGCCATCAGGGACAATAACTGGGGAGAGACCCAGTACTTC
CDR3: CAIRDNNWGETQYF
D: NA
V: TRBV10-3
J: TRBJ2-5
size: few

DNA: TGTGCCAGCAGACCTAGCGGGGGGCACACAGATACGCAGTATTTT
CDR3: CASRPSGGHTDTQYF
D: TRBD2
V: TRBV12-3/TRBV12-4
J: TRBJ2-3
size: NA

DNA: TGCAGCGTTGGGGACAGGGTGAACACTGAAGCTTTCTTT
CDR3: CSVGDRVNTEAFF
D: TRBD1
V: TRBV29-1
J: TRBJ1-1
size: few

DNA: TGTGCCAGCAGCACTCAAACTAGCCTAGCGGGAAGGAGGTACTCAGATACGCAGTATTTT
CDR3: CASSTQTSLAGRRYSDTQYF
D: TRBD2
V: TRBV11-2
J: TRBJ2-3
size: NA

DNA: TGTGCCAGTGGACTAGCGGGGGGACGGGAGCAGTTCTTC
CDR3: CASGLAGGREQFF
D: TRBD2
V: TRBV5-5
J: TRBJ2-1
size: NA

DNA: TGCAGTGCTACCCCAGGACAGGGGGCAGGAAGGACTGAAGCTTTCTTT
CDR3: CSATPGQGAGRTEAFF
D: TRBD1
V: TRBV20-1
J: TRBJ1-1
size: NA

DNA: TGTGCCAGCAGCTTAGACCAAGGACGGACCTATGGCTACACCTTC
CDR3: CASSLDQGRTYGYTF
D: NA
V: TRBV7-2
J: TRBJ1-2
size: few

DNA: TGTGCCAGCAGGCGGATTACAGGGGGCGGAATGGCCTACGAGCAGTACTTC
CDR3: CASRRITGGGMAYEQYF
D: TRBD1
V: TRBV6-1
J: TRBJ2-7
size: many

DNA: TGTGCCAGCAGCCCCCCTCCGGGACTCCTGCCCTATGGAAACACCATATATTTT
CDR3: CASSPPPGLLPYGNTIYF
D: NA
V: TRBV6-5
J: TRBJ1-3
size: few

DNA: TGTGCCAGCAGCTTAAGGGGGACCCGCACAGATACGCAGTATTTT
CDR3: CASSLRGTRTDTQYF
D: NA
V: TRBV7-3
J: TRBJ2-3
size: NA

DNA: TGCGCCAGCAGCTTTCCGGGGGGTGTCACAGATACGCAGTATTTT
CDR3: CASSFPGGVTDTQYF
D: TRBD2
V: TRBV5-1
J: TRBJ2-3
size: many

DNA: TGTGCCAGCAGTTTGGAGGGACAGTACAATGAGCAGTTCTTC
CDR3: CASSLEGQYNEQFF
D: NA
V: TRBV27
J: TRBJ2-1
size: few

DNA: TGTGCCAGCAGTTTGTCGGAACAGCTGTATAATTCACCCCTCCACTTT
CDR3: CASSLSEQLYNSPLHF
D: NA
V: TRBV27
J: TRBJ1-6
size: few

DNA: TGTGCCACCAGCACATTACTAGCGGGAGTGGGAAATGAGCAGTTCTTC
CDR3: CATSTLLAGVGNEQFF
D: TRBD2
V: TRBV15
J: TRBJ2-1
size: NA

DNA: TGTGCCAGCAGCGTTAGCGGGGGGGCAACAGATACGCAGTATTTT
CDR3: CASSVSGGATDTQYF
D: TRBD2
V: TRBV9
J: TRBJ2-3
size: few

DNA: TGTGCCAGCAGCCGCTCGAGACAGGGAGGGGGCTATGGCTACACCTTC
CDR3: CASSRSRQGGGYGYTF
D: TRBD1
V: TRBV7-9
J: TRBJ1-2
size: few

DNA: TGTGCCAGCAGTCTGACCACCTACCCTCAAGCTTTCTTT
CDR3: CASSLTTYPQAFF
D: NA
V: TRBV12-3/TRBV12-4
J: TRBJ1-1
size: NA

DNA: TGTGCCACCAGCATAGGGGCCCAGGGAAACACCATATATTTT
CDR3: CATSIGAQGNTIYF
D: NA
V: TRBV15
J: TRBJ1-3
size: NA

DNA: TGTGCCAGCAGCCGGACAGGACAGGGTCATGGAAATGAGCAGTTCTTC
CDR3: CASSRTGQGHGNEQFF
D: TRBD1
V: TRBV7-6
J: TRBJ2-1
size: NA

DNA: TGCGCCAGCAGCCCCACGGGGGGCGGGGAGCAGTACTTC
CDR3: CASSPTGGGEQYF
D: NA
V: TRBV4-3
J: TRBJ2-7
size: NA

DNA: TGTGCCAGCAGCTTAAGTGGGGGGAGCTACACCTTC
CDR3: CASSLSGGSYTF
D: NA
V: TRBV7-2
J: TRBJ1-2
size: few

DNA: TGTGCCAGCAGTTTTGGGGATCGGGAGCAGTTCTTC
CDR3: CASSFGDREQFF
D: NA
V: TRBV12-3/TRBV12-4
J: TRBJ2-1
size: NA

DNA: TGCAGCGTTGCACGACAGGTTAGGGACACTGAAGCTTTCTTT
CDR3: CSVARQVRDTEAFF
D: NA
V: TRBV29-1
J: TRBJ1-1
size: NA

DNA: TGCGCCAGCAGCCATGGGACAGGGGAAAGGAAGGATTTGGTTCAGTACTTC
CDR3: CASSHGTGERKDLVQYF
D: TRBD1
V: TRBV5-1
J: TRBJ2-4
size: NA

DNA: TGCAGTGCCCTTCGGGGCCCCGGGACTGAAGCTTTCTTT
CDR3: CSALRGPGTEAFF
D: NA
V: TRBV20-1
J: TRBJ1-1
size: few

DNA: TGTGCCAGCAGCTACATGGGGGGACGGAACACCGGGGAGCTGTTTTTT
CDR3: CASSYMGGRNTGELFF
D: NA
V: TRBV7-2
J: TRBJ2-2
size: NA

DNA: TGTGCCAGCAGCGGGGGGCGTGCGGATACGCAGTATTTT
CDR3: CASSGGRADTQYF
D: NA
V: TRBV3-1
J: TRBJ2-3
size: NA

DNA: TGTGCCTGGAGTGTAAAGGGCCCAGATACGCAGTATTTT
CDR3: CAWSVKGPDTQYF
D: NA
V: TRBV30
J: TRBJ2-3
size: few

DNA: TGTGCCAGCAGGCCCGACCTGACCCCAGAGACCCAGTACTTC
CDR3: CASRPDLTPETQYF
D: NA
V: TRBV6-5
J: TRBJ2-5
size: NA

DNA: TGTGCCAGCTCACCGAGCATCTCTGGGGCCAACGTCCTGACTTTC
CDR3: CASSPSISGANVLTF
D: NA
V: TRBV18
J: TRBJ2-6
size: NA

DNA: TGCAGTGCTAGAGTCTCCGTTAGCAATCAGCCCCAGCATTTT
CDR3: CSARVSVSNQPQHF
D: NA
V: TRBV20-1
J: TRBJ1-5
size: NA

DNA: TGTGCCAGCAGCCTCGCCGGGACCTACGAGCAGTACTTC
CDR3: CASSLAGTYEQYF
D: NA
V: TRBV7-9
J: TRBJ2-7
size: few

DNA: TGTGCCAGCAGTGCGGGACGGCAGAACACTGAAGCTTTCTTT
CDR3: CASSAGRQNTEAFF
D: NA
V: TRBV12-3/TRBV12-4
J: TRBJ1-1
size: NA

DNA: TGTGCCAGCAGCCAATCGGGACAGGGGATTCAGTACTTC
CDR3: CASSQSGQGIQYF
D: TRBD1
V: TRBV4-2
J: TRBJ2-4
size: few

DNA: TGTGCCAGCAGCTTAGGGGGGGCGACGCAGTATTTT
CDR3: CASSLGGATQYF
D: NA
V: TRBV11-3
J: TRBJ2-3
size: NA

DNA: TGTGCCAGCAGCTTAGCGGACAGGGCAGATGGAAACACCATATATTTT
CDR3: CASSLADRADGNTIYF
D: TRBD1
V: TRBV7-8
J: TRBJ1-3
size: NA

DNA: TGTGCCAGCAGCTTAGACGGTCAGCCCCAGCATTTT
CDR3: CASSLDGQPQHF
D: NA
V: TRBV7-9
J: TRBJ1-5
size: few

DNA: TGCGCCAGCAGCTTGGACAGGGTGTACACCGGGGAGCTGTTTTTT
CDR3: CASSLDRVYTGELFF
D: NA
V: TRBV5-1
J: TRBJ2-2
size: few

DNA: TGTGCCAGCAGCTTACTAGGCGCTCCTCGACGAGAGACCCAGTACTTC
CDR3: CASSLLGAPRRETQYF
D: NA
V: TRBV7-3
J: TRBJ2-5
size: NA

DNA: TGTGCCACCAGTGATCCTGGGACAGGTCACACTGAAGCTTTCTTT
CDR3: CATSDPGTGHTEAFF
D: TRBD1
V: TRBV24-1
J: TRBJ1-1
size: NA

DNA: TGCAGTGCAGTACTAGCGGGAGGGCCGGTGCAGTACTTC
CDR3: CSAVLAGGPVQYF
D: TRBD2
V: TRBV20-1
J: TRBJ2-7
size: few

DNA: TGTGCCAGCAGCACGGGCCCCTGGGATACGCAGTATTTT
CDR3: CASSTGPWDTQYF
D: NA
V: TRBV14
J: TRBJ2-3
size: NA

DNA: TGTGCCAGCAGCTTAGACACCAGCACAGATACGCAGTATTTT
CDR3: CASSLDTSTDTQYF
D: NA
V: TRBV7-9
J: TRBJ2-3
size: few

DNA: TGTGCCAGCAGTTTCGCGGGGGGTATCACAGATACGCAGTATTTT
CDR3: CASSFAGGITDTQYF
D: TRBD2
V: TRBV12-3/TRBV12-4
J: TRBJ2-3
size: NA

DNA: TGCAGTGCTAGAGATAAGTGGAAGGGGATAAACTATGGCTACACCTTC
CDR3: CSARDKWKGINYGYTF
D: NA
V: TRBV20-1
J: TRBJ1-2
size: few

DNA: TGTGCCATCAGTGATACCAATCAGCCCCAGCATTTT
CDR3: CAISDTNQPQHF
D: NA
V: TRBV10-3
J: TRBJ1-5
size: few

DNA: TGCGCCAGCAGCTTGAGGACAGGGGGATACCGCACAGATACGCAGTATTTT
CDR3: CASSLRTGGYRTDTQYF
D: TRBD1
V: TRBV5-1
J: TRBJ2-3
size: few

DNA: TGCGCCAGCAGCTTGGGGACTAGCGGGACCGAGCAGTACTTC
CDR3: CASSLGTSGTEQYF
D: TRBD2
V: TRBV5-1
J: TRBJ2-7
size: NA

DNA: TGTGCCAGCAGCTTAGGGGGGACTAGCGGCTACGAGCAGTACTTC
CDR3: CASSLGGTSGYEQYF
D: TRBD2
V: TRBV7-2
J: TRBJ2-7
size: many

DNA: TGTGCCAGCAGTGAAGGACCATATGGCTACACCTTC
CDR3: CASSEGPYGYTF
D: NA
V: TRBV6-1
J: TRBJ1-2
size: NA

DNA: TGTGCCAGCAGCCCGCGGGAGGACACCATATATTTT
CDR3: CASSPREDTIYF
D: NA
V: TRBV7-9
J: TRBJ1-3
size: NA

DNA: TGTGCCATCAGTGAAGGGTCGGCAGTGCGACAGCCCCAGCATTTT
CDR3: CAISEGSAVRQPQHF
D: NA
V: TRBV10-3
J: TRBJ1-5
size: few